This T cell receptor (beta chain) was sequenced during a study of T cell repertoires in cytomegalovirus infection. Study overall: Indicated by public TCR beta signatures were CMV infection and matching HLA type.

There are 17 residues in the CDR3. Per the germline V gene, CDR1 is MNHEY and CDR2 is SMNVEV (reference sequence). J was trimmed by 9 bases and V by 1 base; bases with no gene match: 13. This clonotype showed up just a few times. Antigen specificity is unknown. One entry per CDR3 protein, called by TCRdb with MiXCR from the reads. This table has hundreds of thousands of distinct CDR3 sequences, over 7.5% appearing once. Study-wide points: It was HLA-C-restricted CMV-specific TCR beta clonotypes that dominated the response ex vivo. CMV carriers with the relevant HLA were identified by cumulative public TCR beta family frequency.

The TCR comes from a human donor in good health (CMV status not recorded). Some clones in this sample may be carry-over from other donors' samples. The sequenced sample was PBMCs. The chain recombines TRBV27 with TRBJ2-1, with 9 bases fitting TRBD2. In DNA, the CDR3 is TGTGCCAGCAGTTTATGGCCTGGGGCGGGGGGGCCAAGTGAGCAGTTCTTC. It translates to CASSLWPGAGGPSEQFF.